This entry describes one T cell receptor beta chain. Its antigen remains unidentified. This entry comes from a study of OX40 agonist ivuxolimab in advanced cancers. Study conclusions and caveats: CD8+ T cells were the subset that, on average, had more expanded clones than CD4+.

Measured with immunoSEQ multiplex PCR; TCRdb has only the in-frame clones, and not every one. The sample consists of 35,000 to 55,000 clones, roughly 84% of them appearing once. V was cut by 3 bases and J by 4 bases, with 9 bases left in between. Germline lookup yields CDR1 MNHEY and CDR2 SMNVEV (reference sequence). The CDR3 consists of 13 residues. The material was CD4+ or CD8+ T cells sorted from blood, obtained in a trial of the OX40 agonist ivuxolimab. The TCR was taken from an adult with an advanced solid tumor such as melanoma, head and neck, liver or kidney cancer. The V gene is TRBV27, the J gene TRBJ1-1; D gene uncertain. Here the CDR3 DNA reads TGTGCCAGCAGTTTCCCGGGCAGCACTGAAGCTTTCTTT. It translates to CASSFPGSTEAFF.